The rows below give T cell receptor beta chains drawn from one sample of a study of blood T cell repertoires in COVID-19. Produced via immunoSEQ multiplex PCR; TCRdb's table is partial and in-frame only. The sample records around 140,000 clones, around 81% being singletons. Sequenced input: peripheral blood. These TCRs come from an older woman with active or convalescent COVID-19. Both conserved end residues are part of each CDR3. The D gene is left open where the match is weak. Size is stated for part of the rows, as once, few or many counts, or as a class when the clone is expanded.

CDR3 protein | CDR3 DNA | clone size | V gene | D gene | J gene | CDR3 length
CASSSVVNTEAFF | TGTGCCAGCAGTTCGGTCGTTAACACTGAAGCTTTCTTT | - | TRBV28 | - | TRBJ1-1 | 13
CASSVGLATDTQYF | TGTGCCAGCAGCGTAGGACTAGCGACAGATACGCAGTATTTT | few | TRBV9 | TRBD2 | TRBJ2-3 | 14
CASSIGLGTVYGYTF | TGTGCCAGTAGTATAGGTCTTGGGACAGTCTATGGCTACACCTTC | - | TRBV19 | TRBD1 | TRBJ1-2 | 15
CASSLDGTGFSEAFF | TGTGCCAGCAGCTTAGATGGGACAGGGTTTTCTGAAGCTTTCTTT | - | TRBV13 | TRBD1 | TRBJ1-1 | 15
CASSLDQGAGYGYTF | TGTGCCAGCAGCTTAGATCAGGGGGCCGGCTATGGCTACACCTTC | - | TRBV7-8 | TRBD1 | TRBJ1-2 | 15
CASSPPWGTTHQPQHF | TGTGCCAGTAGTCCCCCCTGGGGCACAACTCATCAGCCCCAGCATTTT | few | TRBV19 | - | TRBJ1-5 | 16
CASSLGLQETQYF | TGTGCCAGCAGCTTGGGACTGCAAGAGACCCAGTACTTC | - | TRBV5-4 | - | TRBJ2-5 | 13
CASSLEAAQETQYF | TGTGCCAGCAGCTTGGAAGCGGCCCAAGAGACCCAGTACTTC | - | TRBV5-4 | - | TRBJ2-5 | 14
CASRRGGAEQYF | TGTGCCAGCAGGAGGGGAGGGGCCGAGCAGTACTTC | - | TRBV5-6 | TRBD2 | TRBJ2-7 | 12
CASSPGTGGAYNYGYTF | TGTGCCAGCAGCCCCGGGACAGGGGGTGCGTATAACTATGGCTACACCTTC | - | TRBV14 | TRBD1 | TRBJ1-2 | 17
CASSLRLATEAFF | TGCGCCAGCAGCTTGAGATTGGCCACTGAAGCTTTCTTT | once | TRBV5-1 | - | TRBJ1-1 | 13
CATSDLNSNQPQHF | TGTGCCACCAGTGATTTAAACAGTAATCAGCCCCAGCATTTT | - | TRBV24-1 | - | TRBJ1-5 | 14
CASSQDSGATNEKLFF | TGCGCCAGCAGCCAAGATTCGGGTGCAACTAATGAAAAACTGTTTTTT | medium-sized | TRBV4-3 | - | TRBJ1-4 | 16
CASTGQGADNSPLHF | TGTGCCAGCACCGGACAGGGGGCGGATAATTCACCCCTCCACTTT | once | TRBV6-6 | TRBD1 | TRBJ1-6 | 15
CASSWTGGVYEQYF | TGTGCCAGCAGTTGGACAGGGGGCGTCTACGAGCAGTACTTC | - | TRBV28 | TRBD1 | TRBJ2-7 | 14
CASSGEGAGGHEQFF | TGTGCCAGCTCCGGTGAGGGCGCGGGGGGGCATGAGCAGTTCTTC | - | TRBV28 | TRBD2 | TRBJ2-1 | 15
CASSFGGDTDTQYF | TGCGCCAGCAGTTTCGGTGGTGACACAGATACGCAGTATTTT | - | TRBV5-1 | - | TRBJ2-3 | 14
CASSLNLAGFTDTQYF | TGTGCCAGCAGCTTGAATCTAGCGGGATTCACAGATACGCAGTATTTT | - | TRBV5-8 | TRBD2 | TRBJ2-3 | 16
CASSPRPFRGGPHEQYF | TGCGCCAGCAGCCCCCGGCCGTTTCGAGGAGGGCCCCACGAGCAGTACTTC | - | TRBV4-1 | - | TRBJ2-7 | 17
CASGGRSSYNEQFF | TGTGCCAGTGGCGGGAGGAGCTCCTACAATGAGCAGTTCTTC | - | TRBV2 | TRBD2 | TRBJ2-1 | 14
CASSVKGASDEKLFF | TGTGCCAGCAGCGTGAAGGGGGCCAGCGATGAAAAACTGTTTTTT | - | TRBV13 | TRBD1 | TRBJ1-4 | 15
CATSPSANYGYTF | TGTGCCACCAGCCCCTCTGCTAACTATGGCTACACCTTC | - | TRBV24-1 | - | TRBJ1-2 | 13
CASSSPQVSTIYF | TGTGCCAGCAGTTCTCCCCAGGTGTCCACCATATATTTT | - | TRBV28 | - | TRBJ1-3 | 13
CASSYGSARDGYTF | TGTGCCAGCAGTTACGGATCAGCGAGGGATGGCTACACCTTC | - | TRBV6-5 | - | TRBJ1-2 | 14
CASSYPRRGYGYTF | TGTGCCAGCAGTTACCCCCGGAGAGGCTATGGCTACACCTTC | - | TRBV28 | - | TRBJ1-2 | 14
CASSDGQGNTIYF | TGTGCCAGCAGCGATGGACAGGGGAACACCATATATTTT | - | TRBV14 | TRBD1 | TRBJ1-3 | 13
CATSRLNSGAPNTGELFF | TGTGCCACCAGCAGACTTAATAGCGGGGCCCCGAACACCGGGGAGCTGTTTTTT | - | TRBV15 | TRBD2 | TRBJ2-2 | 18
CASMTVNSNQPQHF | TGTGCCAGCATGACAGTAAATAGCAATCAGCCCCAGCATTTT | once | TRBV19 | - | TRBJ1-5 | 14
CASTAGNNQPQHF | TGTGCCAGCACGGCAGGAAACAATCAGCCCCAGCATTTT | - | TRBV6-5 | - | TRBJ1-5 | 13
CASSVGQGLITDTQYF | TGTGCCAGCAGCGTGGGACAGGGGTTAATCACAGATACGCAGTATTTT | - | TRBV9 | TRBD1 | TRBJ2-3 | 16
CASSQEGRGNEKLFF | TGCGCCAGCAGCCAAGAGGGAAGGGGTAATGAAAAACTGTTTTTT | - | TRBV4-3 | - | TRBJ1-4 | 15
CAWRSTTGRTEGYTF | TGTGCCTGGAGGTCGACGACAGGGAGGACGGAGGGCTACACCTTC | - | TRBV30 | TRBD1 | TRBJ1-2 | 15
CASIPGQDPYEQYF | TGTGCCAGTATCCCCGGACAGGACCCCTACGAGCAGTACTTC | - | TRBV19 | TRBD1 | TRBJ2-7 | 14
CASSLGASGRWEQYF | TGTGCCAGCAGCTTAGGGGCTAGCGGGAGGTGGGAGCAGTACTTC | once | TRBV7-2 | TRBD2 | TRBJ2-7 | 15
CAPRGPTVQPQHF | TGTGCCCCGCGGGGCCCAACGGTTCAGCCCCAGCATTTT | - | TRBV30 | - | TRBJ1-5 | 13
CASSLAPGLAGQETQYF | TGCGCCAGCAGCTTGGCACCGGGACTAGCGGGGCAAGAGACCCAGTACTTC | few | TRBV5-1 | TRBD2 | TRBJ2-5 | 17
CASSKVRQVPRNSPLHF | TGTGCCAGCAGCAAGGTGCGACAGGTACCGAGAAATTCACCCCTCCACTTT | - | TRBV21-1 | - | TRBJ1-6 | 17
CASSDDGLAVNEQFF | TGTGCCAGCAGCGACGACGGACTAGCGGTGAATGAGCAGTTCTTC | - | TRBV7-3 | TRBD2 | TRBJ2-1 | 15
CASSDPTGGNEKLFF | TGTGCCAGCAGTGACCCGACAGGGGGGAATGAAAAACTGTTTTTT | - | TRBV2 | TRBD1 | TRBJ1-4 | 15
CASQNSNYGYTF | TGTGCCAGTCAAAACAGTAACTATGGCTACACCTTC | - | TRBV19 | - | TRBJ1-2 | 12
CASSPSPGGRAYGYTF | TGTGCCAGCAGTCCGTCCCCGGGCGGCAGGGCCTATGGCTACACCTTC | - | TRBV5-4 | - | TRBJ1-2 | 16
CASSLSDRGLTGELFF | TGTGCCAGCAGCCTTAGCGACAGGGGATTGACCGGGGAGCTGTTTTTT | - | TRBV7-8 | TRBD1 | TRBJ2-2 | 16
CASSPDRGGNQPQHF | TGTGCCAGCTCTCCTGACAGGGGCGGAAATCAGCCCCAGCATTTT | - | TRBV18 | TRBD1 | TRBJ1-5 | 15
CASSLDAGGNTGELFF | TGTGCCAGCAGCTTGGATGCCGGGGGGAACACCGGGGAGCTGTTTTTT | - | TRBV5-4 | - | TRBJ2-2 | 16